Following are 27 T cell receptor beta chains from one sample sequenced in a study of control samples from healthy donors and cancer patients. Profiling relied on immunoSEQ multiplex PCR, and the TCRdb table lists in-frame clones only, not all of them. The data hold about 100,000 clones, with over 75% observed a single time. Sequencing was carried out using blood. These receptors were collected from a woman in her 50s in good health.

V and J are TRBV4-1 and TRBJ2-5; no definite D call. Deletions cut 4 bases from V and 5 bases from J, with 20 bases between. Germline CDR1 and CDR2: MGHRA and YSYEKL. The CDR3 consists of 16 residues. The CDR3 here is CASSPARQSTWETQYF. The CDR3 DNA reads as TGCGCCAGCAGCCCAGCCCGCCAGTCGACTTGGGAGACCCAGTACTTC.

The chain recombines TRBV6-6 with TRBJ2-1; D possibly matches TRBD1 or TRBD2 (6 bases each). V was shortened by 7 bases and J by 12 bases, with 16 bases between the two germline ends. The length of the CDR3 is 12 residues. Germline V gene sequence: CDR1 MNHNY, CDR2 SVGAGI (reference sequence). The CDR3 DNA reads TGTGCCAGCAACGAATATACGGGGGCGCAGTTCTTC. This gives the protein CASNEYTGAQFF.

The chain carries TRBV21-1 and TRBJ2-7. TRBV21-1 is flagged as a pseudogene. The CDR3 covers 16 residues. The CDR3, as DNA: TGTGCCAGCAGCACATGTGATGGGGAAGGTCCCTACGAGCAGTACTTC. Protein product: CASSTCDGEGPYEQYF.

V usage is TRBV9 and J usage is TRBJ2-3, with no clear D. CDR1 and CDR2 (germline): SGDLS, YYNGEE. The CDR3 runs to 13 residues. V lost 0 bases, J lost 6 bases, and 8 bases lay in between. CDR3 coding DNA: TGTGCCAGCAGCGTAGTCATTTGGGATACGCAGTATTTT. This gives the protein CASSVVIWDTQYF. The variable domain in full, with the rest retrieved from reference TRBV9 and TRBJ2-3, is DSGVTQTPKHLITATGQRVTLRCSPRSGDLSVYWYQQSLDQGLQFLIQYYNGEERAKGNILERFSAQQFPDLHSELNLSSLELGDSALYFCASSVVIWDTQYFGPGTRLTVL.

This sequence joins TRBV12-3 or TRBV12-4 and TRBJ2-7; TRBD1 might be the D (6 bases). Deletions cut 6 bases from V and 2 bases from J, with 11 bases between. CDR3 size: 13 residues. The DNA of the CDR3 is TGTGCCAGCAGGACAGGTGGAGCCTACGAGCAGTACTTC. As protein: CASRTGGAYEQYF.

The V and J genes are TRBV30 and TRBJ1-5, with D possibly TRBD1 on 5 matching bases. CDR1 is GTSNPN, CDR2 SVGIG, per germline (reference sequence). Trimming stripped 1 base from V and 13 bases from J, with 14 bases between. The CDR3 contains 12 residues. CDR3 sequence reads: CAWSAPLGPQHF. The CDR3 nucleotides read TGTGCCTGGAGTGCGCCATTGGGGCCTCAGCATTTT.

The chain carries TRBV7-2 and TRBJ2-1; possibly TRBD1 for D (6 bases). V gave up 1 base and J gave up 3 bases, with 13 bases separating them. The CDR3 runs to 16 residues. Germline lookup yields CDR1 SGHTA and CDR2 FQGNSA. CDR3 bases: TGTGCCAGCAGCTTAGTTCTGGGGGCCTACTACAATGAGCAGTTCTTC. The encoded protein is CASSLVLGAYYNEQFF. Filled out from reference TRBV7-2 and TRBJ2-1, the complete variable domain reads GAGVSQSPSNKVTEKGKDVELRCDPISGHTALYWYRQSLGQGLEFLIYFQGNSAPDKSGLPSDRFSAERTGGSVSTLTIQRTQQEDSAVYLCASSLVLGAYYNEQFFGPGTRLTVL.

This rearrangement joins TRBV30 to TRBJ2-3; 10 nucleotides align to TRBD2. Germline CDR1 reads GTSNPN; CDR2 reads SVGIG (reference sequence). CDR3 length equals 14 residues. V dropped 5 bases and J dropped 5; count of bases not matched to a gene: 7. The CDR3 region is CAWGRSGGGDTQYF. The CDR3 DNA follows: TGTGCCTGGGGGCGGAGCGGGGGGGGAGATACGCAGTATTTT.

The rearrangement links TRBV6-2 or TRBV6-3 to TRBJ1-5, with D possibly TRBD1 on 6 matching bases. Germline V gene data show CDR1 as MNHEY and CDR2 as SVGEGT. This CDR3 has 15 amino acids. The V and J ends lost 3 bases and 6 bases respectively, with 15 bases between them. CDR3 sequence: CASSYLSGGAQPQHF. The CDR3 bases are TGTGCCAGCAGTTATCTTTCGGGGGGGGCTCAGCCCCAGCATTTT.

The rearrangement links TRBV7-3 to TRBJ2-3; D gene uncertain. CDR3 length: 15 residues. The germline V gene has CDR1 SGHTA and CDR2 FQGTGA. Trimming cost V 5 bases and J 4 bases, with 16 bases left between them. This CDR3 reads CASSPKQFLSDTQYF. CDR3 coding DNA: TGTGCCAGCAGCCCCAAGCAATTTCTATCAGATACGCAGTATTTT.

This sequence joins TRBV12-1 and TRBJ2-3. TRBV12-1 is termed a pseudogene. The CDR3 is 10 residues long. The CDR3 DNA follows: TGTGCCAGGAGCACAGATACGCAGTATTTT. As protein: CARSTDTQYF.

The chain couples TRBV5-3 to TRBJ2-7; 7 positions match TRBD2. TRBV5-3 is assigned to the ORF class and has an uncertain function. This CDR3 is 13 amino acids long. V gave up 4 bases and J gave up 6 bases; unmatched junction bases: 7. This chain's CDR3 is CARSASPGGEQYV. The CDR3 DNA reads as TGTGCCAGAAGCGCAAGTCCGGGGGGCGAGCAGTACGTC.

This chain links TRBV2 with TRBJ2-3, with 9 bases fitting TRBD2. Germline V gene sequence: CDR1 SNHLY, CDR2 FYNNEI. J lost 5 bases, V lost 7 bases, and 7 bases had no gene match. The CDR3 length is 14 residues. The CDR3 protein is CASTQGLALDTQYF. Written as DNA, the CDR3 is TGTGCCAGCACCCAAGGACTAGCGTTAGATACGCAGTATTTT.

This chain uses TRBV7-9 with TRBJ2-5; D tentatively reads TRBD1 or TRBD2 (6 bases each). The CDR3 covers 15 residues. Per the germline V gene, CDR1 is SEHNR and CDR2 is FQNEAQ (reference sequence). The V and J ends lost 4 bases and 5 bases respectively, with 17 bases between them. Here the CDR3 reads CASSSGDGGWETQYF. For the CDR3, the DNA is TGTGCCAGCAGCTCGGGGGATGGGGGCTGGGAGACCCAGTACTTC.

The chain uses TRBV4-1 and TRBJ1-3; D is unclear. There are 14 residues in the CDR3. The germline V gene has CDR1 MGHRA and CDR2 YSYEKL. Trimming removed 1 base at V and 4 bases at J, with 8 bases between. CDR3 nucleotide sequence: TGCGCCAGCAGCCAAGTCGCGCAGGGAAACACCATATATTTT. As protein: CASSQVAQGNTIYF.

CDR3 region: CASSRGQGPGNTIYF. As DNA, the CDR3 is TGTGCCAGCAGTAGGGGACAGGGTCCTGGAAACACCATATATTTT. The rearrangement links TRBV2 to TRBJ1-3; 9 bases agree with TRBD1. The J segment lost 2 bases and the V segment lost 5 bases, leaving 4 bases of the junction unmatched. There are 15 residues in the CDR3. The germline CDR1 and CDR2 sequences are SNHLY and FYNNEI.

This sequence joins TRBV5-8 and TRBJ2-7, with a tentative D call TRBD1 (5 bases). From germline, CDR1 is SGHTS and CDR2 YDEGEE. V lost 1 base and J lost 2, with 7 bases in between. The CDR3 extends over 13 amino acids. The CDR3 region is CASSLTGPYEQYF. Written as DNA, the CDR3 is TGTGCCAGCAGCTTGACAGGACCCTACGAGCAGTACTTC. Full variable domain (remainder filled in from reference TRBV5-8 and TRBJ2-7): EAGVTQSPTHLIKTRGQQATLRCSPISGHTSVYWYQQALGLGLQFLLWYDEGEERNRGNFPPRFSGRQFPNYSSELNVNALELEDSALYLCASSLTGPYEQYFGPGTRLTVT.

The chain carries TRBV7-2 and TRBJ1-6, with TRBD1 matching 7 bases. Germline V gives CDR1 SGHTA, CDR2 FQGNSA. J was trimmed by 4 bases and V by 5 bases; bases with no gene match: 5. The CDR3 is 15 amino acids. CDR3 protein: CASSLADRYNSPLHF. CDR3 sequence (DNA): TGTGCCAGCAGCCTCGCGGACAGGTATAATTCACCCCTCCACTTT.

V and J are TRBV6-5 and TRBJ1-1; D unclear. CDR3 length: 13 residues. Germline loops: CDR1 MNHEY, CDR2 SVGAGI. V was pared by 6 bases and J by 5 bases, with 13 bases between. Here the CDR3 reads CASSRTSGTEAFF. The CDR3 nucleotides read TGTGCCAGCAGCCGGACCTCGGGGACTGAAGCTTTCTTT.

This clone has only one observation. The chain joins TRBV13 to TRBJ1-6; 9 bases line up with TRBD1. With V trimmed by 5 bases and J by 4 bases, 18 bases remained unmatched. CDR3 size: 20 residues. Looked up from germline, CDR1 is PRHDT and CDR2 is FYEKMQ (reference sequence). This chain's CDR3 is CASSRAREIDRGKYNSPLHF. CDR3 DNA sequence: TGTGCCAGCAGCCGCGCCAGGGAAATAGACAGGGGGAAATATAATTCACCCCTCCACTTT.

The J gene is TRBJ2-5, the V gene TRBV7-7, with D possibly called TRBD1 or TRBD2 (5 bases each). Germline CDR1 SSHAT, CDR2 FNYEAQ (reference sequence). This CDR3 is 14 amino acids long. Trimming stripped 1 base from V and 5 bases from J, with 11 bases between. CDR3 sequence (DNA): TGTGCCAGCAGCTTAGATGAGGGGTGGGAGACCCAGTACTTC. Translating gives CASSLDEGWETQYF.

CDR3 bases: TGTGCCACCAGCAGTCCGAGCGGGAGTTCCTACAATGAGCAGTTCTTC. Amino acids: CATSSPSGSSYNEQFF. The chain links TRBV15 to TRBJ2-1; TRBD2 matches at 8 bases. Germline CDR1 LNHNV, CDR2 YYDKDF (reference sequence). V trimming: 3 bases; J trimming: 1 base; junction bases outside the gene matches: 5. The CDR3 loop spans 16 amino acids.

The chain has TRBV7-3 and TRBJ2-3; 7 bases are shared with TRBD1. The V gene end was trimmed by 5 bases and the J gene end by 8 bases; junction bases not matched to a gene: 4. CDR1 is SGHTA, CDR2 FQGTGA, per germline. This CDR3 comprises 12 residues. This chain's CDR3 is CASSPDRATQYF. For the CDR3, the DNA is TGTGCCAGCAGCCCCGACAGGGCTACGCAGTATTTT. Full variable domain (rest looked up from reference TRBV7-3 and TRBJ2-3): GAGVSQTPSNKVTEKGKYVELRCDPISGHTALYWYRQSLGQGPEFLIYFQGTGAADDSGLPNDRFFAVRPEGSVSTLKIQRTERGDSAVYLCASSPDRATQYFGPGTRLTVL.

The chain combines TRBV29-1 with TRBJ2-2; 9 nucleotides agree with TRBD2. CDR3 length equals 14 residues. V was clipped by 4 bases and J by 6 bases; unmatched bases: 6. From germline, CDR1 is SQVTM and CDR2 ANQGSEA. The CDR3 region has the DNA TGCAGCGTTGTTTCCGCGGGAGGGCCCGGGGAGCTGTTTTTT. Its translation is CSVVSAGGPGELFF.

The rearrangement links TRBV7-2 to TRBJ2-4, with D tentatively TRBD2 (5 bases). The V gene lost 2 bases and the J gene lost 3 bases, with 14 bases spanning the gap. Germline V gene sequence: CDR1 SGHTA, CDR2 FQGNSA. CDR3 length: 16 amino acids. The CDR3 nucleotides are TGTGCCAGCAGCTTATGGCAGGCCGGGGACAAAAACATTCAGTACTTC. Its protein product is CASSLWQAGDKNIQYF.

V and J are TRBV6-6 and TRBJ1-6; 7 bases match TRBD1. The CDR3 contains 15 residues. V gave up 5 bases and J gave up 6 bases; unmatched junction bases: 7. Germline loops: CDR1 MNHNY, CDR2 SVGAGI (reference sequence). In DNA form, the CDR3 reads TGTGCCAGCAGTGTCCGGGACAGAGTTAATTCACCCCTCCACTTT. This encodes CASSVRDRVNSPLHF.

The chain is built from TRBV9 and TRBJ1-4; TRBD1 matches at 8 bases. The germline gives CDR1 SGDLS, CDR2 YYNGEE. The CDR3 extends over 16 amino acids. The ends lost 2 bases at V and 0 bases at J; junction bases unmatched: 3. The CDR3 sequence is CASSVTGGPTNEKLFF. DNA for the CDR3: TGTGCCAGCAGCGTCACAGGGGGACCAACTAATGAAAAACTGTTTTTT.